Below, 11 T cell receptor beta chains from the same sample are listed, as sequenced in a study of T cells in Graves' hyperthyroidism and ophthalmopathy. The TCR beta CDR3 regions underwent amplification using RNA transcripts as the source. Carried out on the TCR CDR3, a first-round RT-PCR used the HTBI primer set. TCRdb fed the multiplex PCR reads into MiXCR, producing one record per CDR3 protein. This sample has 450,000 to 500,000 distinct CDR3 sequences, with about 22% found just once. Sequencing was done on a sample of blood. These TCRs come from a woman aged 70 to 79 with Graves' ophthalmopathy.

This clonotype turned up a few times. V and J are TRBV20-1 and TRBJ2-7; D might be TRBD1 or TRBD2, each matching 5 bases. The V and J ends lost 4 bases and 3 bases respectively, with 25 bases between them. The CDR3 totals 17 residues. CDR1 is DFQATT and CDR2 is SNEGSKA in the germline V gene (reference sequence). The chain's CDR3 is CSANGDLNSPTFYEQYF. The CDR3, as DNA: TGCAGTGCTAATGGGGACCTCAACTCCCCTACCTTCTACGAGCAGTACTTC.

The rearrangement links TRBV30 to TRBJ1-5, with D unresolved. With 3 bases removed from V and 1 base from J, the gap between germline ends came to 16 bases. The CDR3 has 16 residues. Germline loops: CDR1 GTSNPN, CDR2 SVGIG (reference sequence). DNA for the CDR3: TGTGCCTGGAGCGCTGCGTGGATAGGGAGCAATCAGCCCCAGCATTTT. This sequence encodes CAWSAAWIGSNQPQHF.

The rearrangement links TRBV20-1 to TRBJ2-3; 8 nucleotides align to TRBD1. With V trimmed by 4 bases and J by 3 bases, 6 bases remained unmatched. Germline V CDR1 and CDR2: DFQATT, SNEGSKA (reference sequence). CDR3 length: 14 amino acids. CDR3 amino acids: CSATPGGATDTQYF. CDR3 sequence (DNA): TGCAGTGCTACCCCAGGGGGCGCAACAGATACGCAGTATTTT.

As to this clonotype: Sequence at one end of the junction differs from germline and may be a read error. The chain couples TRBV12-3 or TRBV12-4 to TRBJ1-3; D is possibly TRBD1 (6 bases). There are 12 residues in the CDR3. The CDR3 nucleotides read TGTGCCAGCAGCCGGATGACAGGCCCGATGAATTTT. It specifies CASSRMTGPMNF.

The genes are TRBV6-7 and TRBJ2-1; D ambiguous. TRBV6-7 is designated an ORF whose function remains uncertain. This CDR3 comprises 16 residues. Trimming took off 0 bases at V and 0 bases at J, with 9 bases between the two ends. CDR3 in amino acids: CASSYSAASSYNEQFF. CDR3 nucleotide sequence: TGTGCCAGCAGTTACTCTGCAGCTAGCTCCTACAATGAGCAGTTCTTC.

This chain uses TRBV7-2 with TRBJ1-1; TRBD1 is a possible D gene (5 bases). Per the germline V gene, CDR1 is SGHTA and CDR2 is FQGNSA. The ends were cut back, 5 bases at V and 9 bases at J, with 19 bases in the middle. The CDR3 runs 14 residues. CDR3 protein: CASSRLGTVPQAFF. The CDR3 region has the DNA TGTGCCAGCAGCCGGTTAGGGACGGTACCCCAAGCTTTCTTT.

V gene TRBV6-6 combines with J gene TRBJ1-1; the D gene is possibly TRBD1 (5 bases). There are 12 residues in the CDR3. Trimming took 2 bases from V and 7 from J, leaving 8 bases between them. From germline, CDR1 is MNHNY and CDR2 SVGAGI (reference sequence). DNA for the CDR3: TGTGCCAGCAGTTACCGGGGGGATGAAGCTTTCTTT. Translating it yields CASSYRGDEAFF.

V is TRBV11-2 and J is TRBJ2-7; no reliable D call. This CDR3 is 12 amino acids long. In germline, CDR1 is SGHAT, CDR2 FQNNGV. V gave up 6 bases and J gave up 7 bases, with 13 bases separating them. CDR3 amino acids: CASSHFPGEQYF. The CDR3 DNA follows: TGTGCCAGCAGTCACTTCCCCGGTGAGCAGTACTTC.

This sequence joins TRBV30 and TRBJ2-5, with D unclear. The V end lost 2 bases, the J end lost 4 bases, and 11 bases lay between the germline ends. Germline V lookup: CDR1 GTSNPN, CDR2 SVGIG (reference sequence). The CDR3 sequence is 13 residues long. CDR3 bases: TGTGCCTGGAGTCTCTCTTCGATAGAGACCCAGTACTTC. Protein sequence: CAWSLSSIETQYF.

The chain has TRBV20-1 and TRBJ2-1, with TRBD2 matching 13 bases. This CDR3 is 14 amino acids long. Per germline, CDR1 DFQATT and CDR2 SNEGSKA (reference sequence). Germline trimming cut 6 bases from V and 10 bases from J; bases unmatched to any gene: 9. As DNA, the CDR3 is TGCAGTGCGTGGACTAGCGGGGGTACGGGGGAGCAGTTCTTC. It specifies CSAWTSGGTGEQFF.

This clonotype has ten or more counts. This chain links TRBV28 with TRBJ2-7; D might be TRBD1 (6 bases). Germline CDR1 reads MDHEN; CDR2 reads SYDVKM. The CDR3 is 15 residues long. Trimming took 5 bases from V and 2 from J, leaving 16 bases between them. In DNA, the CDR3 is TGTGCCAGCAGTGGACAGAGTGGGATCCCCTACGAGCAGTACTTC. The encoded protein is CASSGQSGIPYEQYF.